Listed below are T cell receptor beta chains from one sample, sequenced in a study of T cells after yellow fever vaccination. Via MiXCR, TCRdb re-called the 5' RACE reads, giving one row per CDR3 protein. The sample has 150,000 to 200,000 distinct CDR3 sequences, around 9.3% seen once. Source: CD8+ T cells sorted from PBMCs, taken 45 days after the yellow fever booster vaccination. These receptor sequences come from a man younger than 30 who received the YFV17D yellow fever vaccine. CDR3s leave out the opening cysteine and the closing phenylalanine or tryptophan.

TRBV11-2,ASSLEGVVSYEQY
TRBV10-3,AISESRVAGNTIY
TRBV5-6,ASSGFSGGDQF
TRBV4-3,ASSPTLRDSNQPQH
TRBV12-3/TRBV12-4,ASSLGAGGTTVDEQY
TRBV6-2/TRBV6-3,ASSYSRQEVYGYT
TRBV19,ASSIIGFQPQH
TRBV29-1,SALDEANVLT
TRBV11-2,ASSLGRVTENRGTEAF
TRBV6-5,ASSRPVSPGEQF
TRBV28,ASSLRTSGGRDEQF
TRBV4-3,ASSPTESYGYT
TRBV3-1,ASEDRGGTNTGELF
TRBV20-1,SASGLAGLPAQY
TRBV7-6,ASSPSFKGGNYEQY
TRBV4-1,ASSQGTFGSKNIQY
TRBV5-6,ASRSGTGLYGYT
TRBV6-5,ASSRQRTFDPY
TRBV7-8,ASSLSTGGVDYGYT
TRBV6-2/TRBV6-3,ASSRTSLDPAGELF
TRBV4-3,ASSQDRLQRSGNTIY
TRBV19,ASRRPGYDQETQY
TRBV6-2/TRBV6-3,ASSPTTSYEQY
TRBV21-1,ASSKRPCGGAYEQY
TRBV5-6,ASSLIPNTGELF
TRBV20-1,SARSLDINYGYT
TRBV6-2/TRBV6-3,ASSYPRQGWNTEAF
TRBV27,ASCPPGTEKNTGELF
TRBV6-6,ASSYSMYRETSTDTQY